Following are 26 T cell receptor beta chains from one sample sequenced in a study of blood T cell repertoires in COVID-19. Only in-frame clones appear in the TCRdb table, and some are missing; sequencing was by immunoSEQ multiplex PCR. The sample consists of about 170,000 clones, approximately 86% of them appearing once. Sequenced material: peripheral blood. These receptor sequences come from a woman of 80 years or more with COVID-19, enrolled during active disease.

The chain recombines TRBV3-1 (or the pseudogene TRBV3-2) with TRBJ1-2; possible D gene TRBD1, 5 bases. V was trimmed by 1 base and J by 10 bases, leaving 22 bases between them. The CDR3 sequence is 16 residues long. Per germline, CDR1 LGHDT and CDR2 YNNKEL (reference sequence). CDR3 residues: CASSQVRVPAEGNYTF. The CDR3, as DNA: TGTGCCAGCAGCCAAGTTCGGGTTCCTGCGGAGGGGAACTACACCTTC.

This sequence joins TRBV7-2 and TRBJ2-5; 7 bases agree with TRBD2. The germline gives CDR1 SGHTA, CDR2 FQGNSA. The CDR3 totals 14 residues. V lost 5 bases and J lost 4; bases outside the gene matches: 7. This CDR3 reads CASSGGSGGETQYF. CDR3 bases: TGTGCCAGCAGCGGCGGGTCGGGGGGAGAGACCCAGTACTTC.

V usage is TRBV19 and J usage is TRBJ1-5; D uncertain. Trimming removed 1 base from V and 11 bases from J, with 6 bases in between. The CDR3 runs to 11 residues. Germline CDR1 reads LNHDA; CDR2 reads SQIVND (reference sequence). The CDR3 sequence: CASSIGPTQHF. The CDR3 DNA follows: TGTGCCAGTAGTATAGGCCCTACCCAGCATTTT.

J is TRBJ1-5 and V is TRBV6-6, with 7 bases identical to TRBD1. CDR3 length equals 13 residues. Germline V gene lookup returns CDR1 MNHNY and CDR2 SVGAGI (reference sequence). V was pared by 5 bases and J by 6 bases, with 4 bases of the junction left unmatched. CDR3 loop: CASSNDRVQPQHF. DNA of the CDR3: TGTGCCAGCAGTAACGACAGGGTTCAGCCCCAGCATTTT.

The chain has TRBV7-9 and TRBJ2-3; 10 bases match TRBD2. Germline V CDR1 and CDR2: SEHNR, FQNEAQ (reference sequence). This CDR3 contains 16 residues. V lost 5 bases to trimming and J lost 8 bases; unmatched junction nucleotides: 13. The CDR3 DNA reads as TGTGCCAGCAGCCTTGCTAGCGGGAGATTGTTGGGTACGCAGTATTTT. This sequence encodes CASSLASGRLLGTQYF.

The chain combines TRBV12-3 or TRBV12-4 with TRBJ1-1; tentative D call: TRBD1 (5 bases). Trimming pared 7 bases from V and 6 bases from J, leaving 15 bases between. The CDR3 covers 13 residues. The CDR3 bases are TGTGCCAGCACCACGACGGGGGGGGCTGAAGCTTTCTTT. Protein: CASTTTGGAEAFF.

This CDR3 reads CSVVTGGVSEAFF. The CDR3 DNA follows: TGCAGCGTAGTGACAGGGGGTGTTTCTGAAGCTTTCTTT. J is TRBJ1-1 and V is TRBV29-1; 9 nucleotides align to TRBD1. V gave up 6 bases and J gave up 6 bases; unmatched junction bases: 8. This CDR3 spans 13 amino acids. The germline CDR1 and CDR2 sequences are SQVTM and ANQGSEA.

The V gene is TRBV5-4, the J gene TRBJ1-6, with TRBD1 matching over 7 bases. Germline CDR1 and CDR2: SGHNT and YYREEE (reference sequence). V lost 3 bases to trimming and J lost 8 bases; unmatched junction nucleotides: 5. The CDR3 contains 14 residues. The CDR3, as DNA: TGTGCCAGCAGCTCCGGACAGGCTGATTCACCCCTCCACTTT. Its protein product is CASSSGQADSPLHF.

J is TRBJ2-2 and V is TRBV6-5, with a weak D call TRBD1 (6 bases). Germline CDR1 is MNHEY and CDR2 is SVGAGI. The CDR3 runs 14 residues. With 8 bases removed from V and 0 bases from J, the gap between germline ends came to 10 bases. CDR3 bases: TGTGCCAGCCGGACAGTAGCGAACACCGGGGAGCTGTTTTTT. Amino acids: CASRTVANTGELFF.

V gene TRBV5-4 combines with J gene TRBJ2-1; 11 bases are shared with TRBD2. There are 15 residues in the CDR3. After removal of 0 bases from V and 9 bases from J, the junction contained 5 bases not matched to a gene. Germline loops: CDR1 SGHNT, CDR2 YYREEE (reference sequence). The CDR3 nucleotides read TGTGCCAGCAGCTTGGACCAACTAGCGGGAGTTGAGCAGTTCTTC. Protein product: CASSLDQLAGVEQFF. The variable domain in full, with the rest retrieved from reference TRBV5-4 and TRBJ2-1, is ETGVTQSPTHLIKTRGQQVTLRCSSQSGHNTVSWYQQALGQGPQFIFQYYREEENGRGNFPPRFSGLQFPNYSSELNVNALELDDSALYLCASSLDQLAGVEQFFGPGTRLTVL.

The chain is built from TRBV15 and TRBJ2-7; D is possibly TRBD1 (5 bases). Trimming took 1 base from V and 3 from J, leaving 10 bases between them. The CDR3 totals 14 residues. The germline CDR1 and CDR2 sequences are LNHNV and YYDKDF (reference sequence). The DNA of the CDR3 is TGTGCCACCAGCAGAGCCCTAGGGGACTACGAGCAGTACTTC. Protein sequence: CATSRALGDYEQYF.

In nucleotides, the CDR3 is TGTGCCAGCAGTTACGGTGGCAAGGGGAATGAAAAACTGTTTTTT. Translation gives CASSYGGKGNEKLFF. V is TRBV6-2 or TRBV6-3 and J is TRBJ1-4; D might be TRBD1 (5 bases). Germline lookup yields CDR1 MNHEY and CDR2 SVGEGT. V was cut by 2 bases and J by 5 bases, with 12 bases left in between. The CDR3 runs 15 residues.

The rearrangement joins TRBV6-2 or TRBV6-3 to TRBJ1-5, with TRBD1 matching 9 bases. The V and J ends lost 2 bases and 6 bases, in that order; junction bases with no gene match: 8. The CDR3 is made up of 16 amino acids. Per germline, CDR1 MNHEY and CDR2 SVGEGT. CDR3 bases: TGTGCCAGCAGTTACAACTTTCGGACAGGGGCTCAGCCCCAGCATTTT. Its translation: CASSYNFRTGAQPQHF.

This sequence joins TRBV10-2 and TRBJ2-2; 8 bases align to TRBD2. Looked up from germline, CDR1 is WSHSY and CDR2 is SAAADI. The V gene end was trimmed by 2 bases and the J gene end by 5 bases; junction bases not matched to a gene: 4. CDR3 size: 15 residues. CDR3 in DNA: TGCGCCAGCAGTGAGAGCGGGAGCGGGACCGGGGAGCTGTTTTTT. Amino acid sequence: CASSESGSGTGELFF.

The chain carries TRBV28 and TRBJ1-2; D gene ambiguous. V was shortened by 2 bases and J by 5 bases, with 9 bases between the two germline ends. Germline V gene data show CDR1 as MDHEN and CDR2 as SYDVKM. This CDR3 contains 13 residues. The CDR3 nucleotides are TGTGCCAGCAGTTTAGCCCCGACTTATGGCTACACCTTC. It specifies CASSLAPTYGYTF.

The V and J genes are TRBV7-8 and TRBJ1-5; 9 bases fit TRBD1. With 2 bases clipped from V and 5 bases from J, the junction kept 4 bases outside the gene matches. CDR1 is SGHVS, CDR2 FQNEAQ, per germline. This CDR3 has 15 residues. This CDR3 is CASSLQGQGYQPQHF. CDR3 DNA sequence: TGTGCCAGCAGCTTACAGGGACAGGGTTATCAGCCCCAGCATTTT.

The chain joins TRBV27 to TRBJ1-1, with 12 bases lining up with TRBD1. The V and J ends lost 6 bases and 8 bases, in that order; junction bases with no gene match: 10. The CDR3 spans 15 residues. CDR1 and CDR2 from the germline V gene are MNHEY and SMNVEV (reference sequence). The CDR3 sequence: CASRQTWDRGREAFF. Here the CDR3 DNA reads TGTGCCAGCAGACAGACCTGGGACAGGGGGCGAGAAGCTTTCTTT.

The chain has TRBV11-3 and TRBJ2-5; 8 bases match TRBD2. CDR1 is SGHNT and CDR2 is YENEEA in the germline V gene. V was clipped by 3 bases and J by 3 bases; unmatched bases: 3. The CDR3 extends over 14 amino acids. CDR3 sequence: CASSLSGGEETQYF. CDR3 coding DNA: TGTGCCAGCAGCTTGTCCGGGGGGGAAGAGACCCAGTACTTC.

J is TRBJ2-2 and V is TRBV19; tentatively, D is TRBD2 (5 bases). CDR1 is LNHDA, CDR2 SQIVND, per germline (reference sequence). Trimming shortened V by 3 bases and J by 4 bases, and 9 bases separated the two germline ends. The CDR3 is 14 amino acids. CDR3 nucleotides: TGTGCCAGTAGTATTGGGCGGGTCACCGGGGAGCTGTTTTTT. This gives the protein CASSIGRVTGELFF.

The chain has TRBV6-2 or TRBV6-3 and TRBJ2-1, with 8 positions matching TRBD2. V shed 0 bases, J shed 8 bases, and the junction held 9 bases outside the gene matches. Germline V lookup: CDR1 MNHEY, CDR2 SVGEGT. The CDR3 extends over 16 amino acids. The chain's CDR3 is CASSYSRAGERYEQFF. The CDR3 DNA reads TGTGCCAGCAGTTACTCAAGAGCGGGAGAAAGGTATGAGCAGTTCTTC.

J is TRBJ1-3 and V is TRBV9, with a possible D match to TRBD1 (5 bases). Trimming removed 0 bases from V and 4 bases from J, with 14 bases in between. Germline assignment: CDR1 SGDLS and CDR2 YYNGEE. CDR3 length: 16 residues. CDR3 DNA sequence: TGTGCCAGCAGCGTAGGTAGTTTGACAGAGGGAAACACCATATATTTT. It is translated as CASSVGSLTEGNTIYF.

CDR3 sequence reads: CASNEGAGSSTDTQYF. The CDR3 DNA follows: TGTGCCAGTAATGAGGGGGCAGGGAGTAGCACAGATACGCAGTATTTT. The V call is TRBV19, the J call TRBJ2-3, with TRBD1 matching 7 bases. The CDR3 loop spans 16 amino acids. Trimming removed 7 bases from V and 0 bases from J; junction bases left unmatched: 10. The germline V gene has CDR1 LNHDA and CDR2 SQIVND (reference sequence).

This clone has a single count. The CDR3 sequence: CASSLVGVREQFF. DNA of the CDR3: TGTGCCAGCAGCTTAGTCGGGGTTAGGGAGCAGTTCTTC. The chain uses TRBV13 and TRBJ2-1; D is perhaps TRBD2 (5 bases). The V gene's germline CDR1 is PRHDT and CDR2 FYEKMQ (reference sequence). V dropped 1 base and J dropped 10 bases, with 11 bases sitting between them. This CDR3 is built from 13 residues.

This clone was seen a handful of times. The CDR3 here is CSASGGRDYEQYF. CDR3 DNA: TGCAGCGCCTCTGGGGGCAGGGACTACGAGCAGTACTTC. This chain connects TRBV29-1 to TRBJ2-7, with D possibly TRBD1 on 6 matching bases. Germline V CDR1 and CDR2: SQVTM, ANQGSEA. The CDR3 contains 13 residues. V gave up 7 bases and J gave up 3 bases, with 16 bases separating them.

This sequence joins TRBV6-2 or TRBV6-3 and TRBJ2-1; D is perhaps TRBD2 (5 bases). This CDR3 is built from 16 residues. V was clipped by 5 bases and J by 7 bases, with 21 bases between them. CDR1 and CDR2 (germline): MNHEY, SVGEGT. CDR3 DNA sequence: TGTGCCAGCAGTACTCGACTACGTGGTATCGGGAATGAGCAGTTCTTC. Translating it yields CASSTRLRGIGNEQFF.

V gene TRBV24-1 combines with J gene TRBJ1-2, with D possibly matching TRBD1 (6 bases). V lost 3 bases, J lost 1 base, and 8 bases lay in between. Germline lookup yields CDR1 KGHDR and CDR2 SFDVKD. CDR3 length equals 14 residues. CDR3 nucleotide sequence: TGTGCCACCAGTGATCGGACAGATAACTATGGCTACACCTTC. Translated, it gives CATSDRTDNYGYTF.